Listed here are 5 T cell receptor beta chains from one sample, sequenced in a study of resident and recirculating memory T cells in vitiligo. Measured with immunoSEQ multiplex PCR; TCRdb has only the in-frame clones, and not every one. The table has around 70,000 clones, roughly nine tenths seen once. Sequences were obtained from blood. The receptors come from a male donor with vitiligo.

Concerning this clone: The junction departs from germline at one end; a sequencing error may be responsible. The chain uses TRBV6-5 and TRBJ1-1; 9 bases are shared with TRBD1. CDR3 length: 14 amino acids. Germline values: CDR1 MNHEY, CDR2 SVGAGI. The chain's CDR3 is CVSSPGTGRTEAFF. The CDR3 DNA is TGTGTCAGCAGTCCTGGGACAGGGAGGACTGAAGCTTTCTTT.

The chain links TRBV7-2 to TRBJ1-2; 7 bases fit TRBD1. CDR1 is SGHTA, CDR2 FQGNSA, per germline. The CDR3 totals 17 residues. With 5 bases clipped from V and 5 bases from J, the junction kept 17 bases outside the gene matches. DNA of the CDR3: TGTGCCAGCAGCGGGCTTTATAAGCACGGGACAGTTTATGGCTACACCTTC. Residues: CASSGLYKHGTVYGYTF.

DNA for the CDR3: TGTGCCAGCAGTTTAGGGACAGGGCTAAATCAGCCCCAGCATTTT. This sequence encodes CASSLGTGLNQPQHF. The rearrangement links TRBV27 to TRBJ1-5, with 9 nucleotides matching TRBD1. The germline CDR1 and CDR2 sequences are MNHEY and SMNVEV (reference sequence). The CDR3 totals 15 residues. V was pared by 2 bases and J by 4 bases, with 3 bases of the junction left unmatched.

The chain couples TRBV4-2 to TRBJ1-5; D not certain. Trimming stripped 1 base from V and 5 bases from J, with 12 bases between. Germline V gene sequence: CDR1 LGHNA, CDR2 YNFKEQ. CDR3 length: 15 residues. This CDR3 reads CASSQGRGPHQPQHF. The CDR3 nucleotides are TGTGCCAGCAGCCAAGGGAGAGGGCCACATCAGCCCCAGCATTTT.

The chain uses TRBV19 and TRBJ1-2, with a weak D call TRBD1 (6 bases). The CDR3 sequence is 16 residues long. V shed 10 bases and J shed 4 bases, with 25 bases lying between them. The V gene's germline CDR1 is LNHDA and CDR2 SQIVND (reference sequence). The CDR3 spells CAIFSQGPPGSYGYTF. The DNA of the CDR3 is TGTGCCATCTTCTCACAGGGCCCGCCGGGATCCTATGGCTACACCTTC.